The present entry profiles one T cell receptor (beta chain) with its context. Its antigen is undetermined. The CDR3 consists of 16 residues. The ends lost 4 bases at V and 7 bases at J; junction bases unmatched: 12. Germline lookup yields CDR1 LGHNA and CDR2 YNFKEQ. Generated by immunoSEQ multiplex PCR, the TCRdb table keeps only in-frame clones and is missing some. The repertoire holds fewer than 7,500 clones, around four fifths seen once, with just under 10% in the top ten. The data belong to a study of hypomethylating agent response in myelodysplastic syndrome. Study-level background: The mean patient age was about 70 +/- 6 years, and diploid cytogenetics predominated. Of these patients, 6 or 7 responded (complete response or hematologic improvement) and roughly five did not. Non-responders met neither complete response nor hematologic improvement criteria, which defined response. Findings of the study overall: After treatment, novel clonotypes emerged more in responders, contracted ones more in non-responders.

Specimen: bone marrow, collected before or after starting hypomethylating agent treatment for myelodysplastic syndrome (not recorded which). This chain connects TRBV4-2 to TRBJ2-7; 11 nucleotides match TRBD2. The sequence came from a human donor with myelodysplastic syndrome. The DNA of the CDR3 is TGTGCCAGCAGCCCGGCGGTAGCGGGAGGGCCCTGGGAGCAGTACTTC. Residues: CASSPAVAGGPWEQYF.